The 29 T cell receptor beta chains presented below share a single source sample, sequenced in a study of circulating and synovial CD4+ cells in juvenile arthritis. TCRdb's table, derived via immunoSEQ multiplex PCR, lists solely in-frame clones and lacks some. Seen here are 30,000 to 40,000 clones, over 85% observed once, and the top ten hold 0.7%. Material: CD4+ T cells from blood. These receptors were collected from a human donor with juvenile idiopathic arthritis.

This chain uses TRBV5-4 with TRBJ2-5; tentatively, D is TRBD2 (7 bases). The CDR3 totals 16 residues. The V gene's germline CDR1 is SGHNT and CDR2 YYREEE (reference sequence). The germline V and J ends were trimmed by 0 bases and 5 bases, with 17 bases remaining between them. CDR3 nucleotides: TGTGCCAGCAGCTTGGGCGGGGGCGTATATGCGGAGACCCAGTACTTC. Translated, it gives CASSLGGGVYAETQYF.

The gene calls are TRBV27 and TRBJ1-1; tentatively, D is TRBD1 (5 bases). The CDR3 is 13 amino acids. The ends were cut back, 5 bases at V and 4 bases at J, with 11 bases in the middle. Germline values: CDR1 MNHEY, CDR2 SMNVEV (reference sequence). The CDR3 loop reads CASSARTLTEAFF. The CDR3 DNA reads TGTGCCAGCAGTGCGCGGACACTCACTGAAGCTTTCTTT.

The J gene is TRBJ2-7, the V gene TRBV7-2, with 7 bases aligning to TRBD2. V shed 2 bases, J shed 6 bases, and the junction held 7 bases outside the gene matches. Germline CDR1 reads SGHTA; CDR2 reads FQGNSA. This CDR3 spans 14 amino acids. Here the CDR3 reads CASSLKGRAFEQYF. The CDR3 DNA is TGTGCCAGCAGCTTAAAAGGGAGGGCTTTCGAGCAGTACTTC.

This rearrangement joins TRBV6-5 to TRBJ1-2; 10 bases are a match to TRBD1. The V gene end was trimmed by 2 bases and the J gene end by 5 bases; junction bases not matched to a gene: 8. This CDR3 has 16 amino acids. Looked up from germline, CDR1 is MNHEY and CDR2 is SVGAGI. Here the CDR3 reads CASSYRAPGQGYGYTF. In DNA form, the CDR3 reads TGTGCCAGCAGTTACCGCGCCCCGGGACAGGGGTATGGCTACACCTTC.

The chain recombines TRBV10-3 with TRBJ1-5; D gene ambiguous. V was trimmed by 7 bases and J by 3 bases, leaving 10 bases between them. Germline V gene data show CDR1 as ENHRY and CDR2 as SYGVKD. CDR3 length: 13 amino acids. This chain's CDR3 is CAITPGSNQPQHF. The CDR3 DNA follows: TGTGCCATCACCCCCGGGTCCAATCAGCCCCAGCATTTT.

For this clone: The junction shows a germline mismatch at one end, possibly a read error. The same CDR3 can be traced to other DNA sequences in this sample. The V and J genes are TRBV6-5 and TRBJ1-6; D gene ambiguous. This CDR3 has 13 amino acids. From germline, CDR1 is MNHEY and CDR2 SVGAGI. DNA of the CDR3: TGTGCCAGCACTAATTCTAATAATTCCCCCCTCCACTTT. It encodes CASTNSNNSPLHF.

V is TRBV9 and J is TRBJ2-1; perhaps TRBD2 as D (7 bases). Germline CDR1 reads SGDLS; CDR2 reads YYNGEE. V was trimmed by 4 bases and J by 7 bases, leaving 18 bases between them. The CDR3 covers 15 residues. CDR3 DNA: TGTGCCAGCAGCCTCATCGGGGGGCCGGGGAATGAGCAGTTCTTC. The encoded protein is CASSLIGGPGNEQFF.

The rearrangement uses TRBV5-1 and TRBJ2-1, with 10 bases lining up with TRBD2. CDR3 length equals 16 residues. J gave up 2 bases and V 5 bases, and 7 bases lay outside the gene matches. Looked up from germline, CDR1 is SGHRS and CDR2 is YFSETQ. The DNA of the CDR3 is TGCGCCAGCAGTCTCCGGAGCGGGGGGGCCTACAATGAGCAGTTCTTC. Its translation is CASSLRSGGAYNEQFF.

The V gene is TRBV5-6, the J gene TRBJ1-3; D remains unclear. V was cut by 0 bases and J by 0 bases, with 7 bases left in between. Germline V gene data show CDR1 as SGHDT and CDR2 as YYEEEE. The CDR3 totals 15 residues. Here the CDR3 reads CASSLAPRSGNTIYF. For the CDR3, the DNA is TGTGCCAGCAGCTTGGCCCCCCGCTCTGGAAACACCATATATTTT.

The chain uses TRBV27 and TRBJ2-7; 9 nucleotides match TRBD1. In germline, CDR1 is MNHEY, CDR2 SMNVEV (reference sequence). The CDR3 is 14 residues long. J was trimmed by 5 bases and V by 5 bases; bases with no gene match: 7. For the CDR3, the DNA is TGTGCCAGCAGTCACAGGGGGCGGGGAAACGAGCAGTACTTC. Amino acid sequence: CASSHRGRGNEQYF.

The J gene is TRBJ2-7, the V gene TRBV7-3; TRBD1 agrees at 9 bases. The V and J ends lost 3 bases and 2 bases, in that order; junction bases with no gene match: 2. This CDR3 comprises 14 residues. CDR1 and CDR2 from the germline V gene are SGHTA and FQGTGA. CDR3 sequence reads: CASSLGTGPYEQYF. In DNA form, the CDR3 reads TGTGCCAGCAGCTTGGGGACAGGGCCCTACGAGCAGTACTTC.

The V and J genes are TRBV7-9 and TRBJ1-2, with D tentatively TRBD1 (6 bases). The CDR3 extends over 13 amino acids. Trimming took 2 bases from V and 6 from J, leaving 10 bases between them. Germline CDR1 and CDR2: SEHNR and FQNEAQ (reference sequence). The CDR3 loop is CASSLITGNGYTF. CDR3 nucleotide sequence: TGTGCCAGCAGCTTAATCACAGGGAATGGCTACACCTTC.

The rearrangement uses TRBV19 and TRBJ2-7; 10 bases are shared with TRBD1. The CDR3 totals 16 residues. Germline-derived CDR1 and CDR2 are LNHDA and SQIVND (reference sequence). With 7 bases clipped from V and 2 bases from J, the junction kept 11 bases outside the gene matches. The CDR3 DNA follows: TGTGCCAGTAAGAACCAGGGACAGGGGCCCACCTACGAGCAGTACTTC. Protein: CASKNQGQGPTYEQYF.

The chain has TRBV6-5 and TRBJ2-7; perhaps TRBD2 as D (6 bases). CDR1 is MNHEY and CDR2 is SVGAGI in the germline V gene. This CDR3 is built from 14 residues. Trimming left V 0 bases short and J 3 bases short, with 9 bases between. The CDR3 DNA reads TGTGCCAGCAGTTACTCGACGGGGGACTACGAGCAGTACTTC. This gives the protein CASSYSTGDYEQYF.

The chain recombines TRBV27 with TRBJ1-2; D is possibly TRBD1 (6 bases). This CDR3 region has 14 residues. V was pared by 0 bases and J by 4 bases, with 9 bases between. Germline loops: CDR1 MNHEY, CDR2 SMNVEV (reference sequence). CDR3 sequence: CASSLSGTPYGYTF. CDR3 in DNA: TGTGCCAGCAGTTTATCGGGGACACCCTATGGCTACACCTTC.

The chain carries TRBV7-2 and TRBJ2-7; possibly TRBD2 for D (6 bases). This CDR3 region has 14 residues. Trimming shortened V by 5 bases and J by 3 bases, and 14 bases separated the two germline ends. The V gene's germline CDR1 is SGHTA and CDR2 FQGNSA. In nucleotides, the CDR3 is TGTGCCAGCAGCAAGACAGCGGGTAACTACGAGCAGTACTTC. It encodes CASSKTAGNYEQYF.

The chain carries TRBV5-1 and TRBJ1-1; 11 positions match TRBD1. This CDR3 spans 16 amino acids. J was trimmed by 0 bases and V by 4 bases; bases with no gene match: 5. Germline CDR1 SGHRS, CDR2 YFSETQ. The chain's CDR3 is CASSLGQGGMNTEAFF. The CDR3 nucleotides are TGCGCCAGCAGCCTGGGACAGGGGGGAATGAACACTGAAGCTTTCTTT.

The chain combines TRBV4-2 with TRBJ1-3; D is perhaps TRBD1 (5 bases). Per the germline V gene, CDR1 is LGHNA and CDR2 is YNFKEQ. V shed 1 base and J shed 0 bases, with 16 bases lying between them. There are 18 residues in the CDR3. The CDR3 loop is CASSQGILGLFSGNTIYF. The CDR3 bases are TGTGCCAGCAGCCAAGGTATTTTGGGACTCTTCTCTGGAAACACCATATATTTT.

The chain recombines TRBV6-5 with TRBJ1-4, with D perhaps TRBD1 (6 bases). Per the germline V gene, CDR1 is MNHEY and CDR2 is SVGAGI. The CDR3 loop spans 15 amino acids. The ends were cut back, 6 bases at V and 0 bases at J, with 11 bases in the middle. The CDR3 DNA reads TGTGCCAGCAGGTGGGGGCCTGCAACTAATGAAAAACTGTTTTTT. This sequence encodes CASRWGPATNEKLFF.

This chain joins TRBV6-4 and TRBJ2-6; maybe TRBD1 (5 bases). The CDR3 covers 14 residues. V was cut by 7 bases and J by 3 bases, with 10 bases left in between. The V gene's germline CDR1 is MRHNA and CDR2 SNTAGT. In nucleotides, the CDR3 is TGTGCCAGCACGTCAGGGAATGGGGCCAACGTCCTGACTTTC. Its protein product is CASTSGNGANVLTF.

The chain joins TRBV6-1 to TRBJ1-5; TRBD1 agrees at 9 bases. Looked up from germline, CDR1 is MNHNS and CDR2 is SASEGT. The CDR3 loop spans 12 amino acids. The junction had 0 bases not matched to a gene; V was cut back by 0 bases and J by 12 bases. CDR3 loop: CASSEAGQGQHF. CDR3 sequence (DNA): TGTGCCAGCAGTGAAGCGGGACAGGGCCAGCATTTT.

The chain recombines TRBV27 with TRBJ1-2; 7 nucleotides align to TRBD1. Trimming took 8 bases from V and 4 from J; bases not matched to a gene: 10. CDR3 size: 14 residues. The germline V gene encodes CDR1 MNHEY and CDR2 SMNVEV (reference sequence). CDR3 DNA: TGTGCCAGCTGGAACAGGGGCGGGCTCTATGGCTACACCTTC. Residues: CASWNRGGLYGYTF.

This chain joins TRBV7-7 and TRBJ2-3, with D perhaps matching TRBD1 (6 bases). Germline V gene sequence: CDR1 SSHAT, CDR2 FNYEAQ (reference sequence). V shed 4 bases and J shed 0 bases, with 11 bases lying between them. The CDR3 totals 15 residues. The CDR3 DNA reads as TGTGCCAGCAGCTCAGGGGTTTTGAGCACAGATACGCAGTATTTT. Translation gives CASSSGVLSTDTQYF.

As concerns this clone: Germline is not matched at one junction end, which may reflect a read error. This chain links TRBV29-1 with TRBJ1-1; 7 bases line up with TRBD1. Germline loops: CDR1 SQVTM, CDR2 ANQGSEA. CDR3 length: 13 amino acids. The CDR3 region is CSAQDRISPFGIF. The CDR3 DNA is TGCAGCGCCCAGGACAGGATATCCCCCTTCGGGATCTTT.

This clone occurred once. The chain's CDR3 is CASIEKGLAANEQFF. The CDR3 DNA is TGTGCCAGCATCGAAAAAGGACTAGCGGCCAATGAGCAGTTCTTC. This chain joins TRBV7-2 and TRBJ2-1; TRBD2 aligns across 10 bases. In germline, CDR1 is SGHTA, CDR2 FQGNSA. This CDR3 has 15 residues. The V gene end was trimmed by 7 bases and the J gene end by 6 bases; junction bases not matched to a gene: 9.

V is TRBV19 and J is TRBJ2-3; TRBD2 matches 8 bases. Germline trimming cut 5 bases from V and 5 bases from J; bases unmatched to any gene: 9. From germline, CDR1 is LNHDA and CDR2 SQIVND (reference sequence). CDR3 length: 15 amino acids. CDR3 nucleotides: TGTGCCAGTAGTCCCCCCGGGGGGGCCGTAGATACGCAGTATTTT. Amino acid sequence: CASSPPGGAVDTQYF.

The chain links TRBV5-8 to TRBJ2-3, with 8 bases identical to TRBD1. The CDR3 runs to 14 residues. V lost 4 bases to trimming and J lost 2 bases; unmatched junction nucleotides: 3. CDR1 and CDR2 from the germline V gene are SGHTS and YDEGEE. Here the CDR3 DNA reads TGTGCCAGCAGCGTGACAGGGGACACAGATACGCAGTATTTT. Amino acid sequence: CASSVTGDTDTQYF. Together with reference TRBV5-8 and TRBJ2-3, the CDR3 gives the full variable domain: EAGVTQSPTHLIKTRGQQATLRCSPISGHTSVYWYQQALGLGLQFLLWYDEGEERNRGNFPPRFSGRQFPNYSSELNVNALELEDSALYLCASSVTGDTDTQYFGPGTRLTVL.

This CDR3 reads CASDQGRQHLNTEAFF. CDR3 in DNA: TGTGCCAGTGACCAGGGCCGGCAACATCTGAACACTGAAGCTTTCTTT. The V gene is TRBV19, the J gene TRBJ1-1; tentative D call: TRBD1 (5 bases). Germline lookup yields CDR1 LNHDA and CDR2 SQIVND (reference sequence). V was cut by 8 bases and J by 0 bases, with 19 bases left in between. There are 16 residues in the CDR3.

V usage is TRBV25-1 and J usage is TRBJ2-5; weak D call: TRBD2 (5 bases). The V and J ends lost 4 bases and 6 bases respectively, with 21 bases between them. From germline, CDR1 is MGHDK and CDR2 SYGVNS. This CDR3 contains 16 residues. CDR3 protein: CASSGGGSESGKTQYF. CDR3 nucleotide sequence: TGTGCCAGCAGTGGCGGCGGGTCAGAGAGTGGAAAGACCCAGTACTTC.